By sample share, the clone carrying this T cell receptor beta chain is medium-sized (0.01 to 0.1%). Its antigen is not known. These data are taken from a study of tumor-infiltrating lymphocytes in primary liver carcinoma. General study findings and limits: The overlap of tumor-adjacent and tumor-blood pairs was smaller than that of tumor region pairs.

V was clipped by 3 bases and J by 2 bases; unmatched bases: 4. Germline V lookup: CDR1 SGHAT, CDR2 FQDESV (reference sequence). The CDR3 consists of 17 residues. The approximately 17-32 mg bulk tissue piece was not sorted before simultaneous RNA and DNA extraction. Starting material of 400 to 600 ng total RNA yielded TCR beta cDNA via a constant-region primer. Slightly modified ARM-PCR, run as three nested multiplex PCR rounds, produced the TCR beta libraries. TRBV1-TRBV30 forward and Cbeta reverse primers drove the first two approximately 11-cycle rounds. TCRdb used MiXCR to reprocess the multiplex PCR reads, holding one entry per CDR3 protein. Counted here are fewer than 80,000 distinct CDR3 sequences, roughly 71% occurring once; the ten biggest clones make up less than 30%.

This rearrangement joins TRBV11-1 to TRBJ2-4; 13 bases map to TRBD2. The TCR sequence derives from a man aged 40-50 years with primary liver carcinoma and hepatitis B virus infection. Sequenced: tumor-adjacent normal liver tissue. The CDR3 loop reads CASSFPGTSGTKNIQYF. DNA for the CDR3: TGTGCCAGCAGCTTTCCCGGGACTAGCGGGACCAAAAACATTCAGTACTTC.